The 29 T cell receptor beta chains in this list originate from one sample, sequenced in a study of blood T cell repertoires in COVID-19. Libraries were prepared by immunoSEQ multiplex PCR; TCRdb keeps only in-frame clonotypes and omits some of them. The sample carries some 170,000 clones, over 60% recorded once. The sequenced sample was peripheral blood. The receptors here all came from a woman between 70 and 85 years old with acute or convalescent COVID-19.

V is TRBV5-1 and J is TRBJ2-7, with 10 bases fitting TRBD1. Germline values: CDR1 SGHRS, CDR2 YFSETQ. The CDR3 runs 14 residues. V lost 4 bases and J lost 6; bases outside the gene matches: 7. The CDR3 sequence is CASSLTGGSGEQYF. The CDR3 DNA sequence: TGCGCCAGCAGCCTGACAGGGGGCTCCGGCGAGCAGTACTTC.

The DNA of the CDR3 is TGTGCCTGGAGTGCAGGGGGCCATCAGCCCCAGCATTTT. This sequence encodes CAWSAGGHQPQHF. The V call is TRBV30, the J call TRBJ1-5, with 8 bases that match TRBD1. V was pared by 1 base and J by 5 bases, with 1 base of the junction left unmatched. This CDR3 spans 13 amino acids. Looked up from germline, CDR1 is GTSNPN and CDR2 is SVGIG (reference sequence).

The chain uses TRBV2 and TRBJ2-4; TRBD2 might be the D (5 bases). In germline, CDR1 is SNHLY, CDR2 FYNNEI. V lost 7 bases and J 0 bases, leaving 13 bases between the germline ends. The CDR3 runs to 15 residues. CDR3 in amino acids: CASNVVGRAKNIQYF. In DNA form, the CDR3 reads TGTGCCAGCAATGTCGTAGGGAGAGCCAAAAACATTCAGTACTTC. Combining the CDR3 with reference TRBV2 and TRBJ2-4 gives the whole variable domain EPEVTQTPSHQVTQMGQEVILRCVPISNHLYFYWYRQILGQKVEFLVSFYNNEISEKSEIFDDQFSVERPDGSNFTLKIRSTKLEDSAMYFCASNVVGRAKNIQYFGAGTRLSVL.

The rearrangement joins TRBV3-1 (or the pseudogene TRBV3-2) to TRBJ1-6; no clear D gene. The CDR3 sequence is 15 residues long. Germline V gene data show CDR1 as LGHDT and CDR2 as YNNKEL (reference sequence). V lost 4 bases to trimming and J lost 9 bases, with 16 bases between them. CDR3 in DNA: TGTGCCAGCAGCCCGTTAGAAATGGGAGGTTCACCCCTCCACTTT. The encoded protein is CASSPLEMGGSPLHF.

Turning to this clone: The sample has other DNA sequences that encode this CDR3 too. This chain connects TRBV7-9 to TRBJ2-2, with D hard to call. Germline V gene data show CDR1 as SEHNR and CDR2 as FQNEAQ (reference sequence). V was trimmed by 2 bases and J by 8 bases, leaving 3 bases between them. The CDR3 loop spans 11 amino acids. The chain's CDR3 is CASSLLGELFF. The CDR3 DNA reads as TGTGCCAGCAGCTTACTGGGGGAGCTGTTTTTT.

The genes are TRBV12-3 or TRBV12-4 and TRBJ2-7; 7 nucleotides align to TRBD1. Trimming at V came to 6 bases and at J to 8 bases, leaving 7 bases not matched to a gene. The CDR3 loop spans 12 amino acids. The CDR3 here is CASSRTGFQQYF. The CDR3, as DNA: TGTGCCAGCAGCAGGACAGGCTTCCAGCAGTACTTC.

The chain uses TRBV30 and TRBJ2-3; TRBD2 matches at 10 bases. J lost 4 bases, V lost 0 bases, and 16 bases had no gene match. Germline V gives CDR1 GTSNPN, CDR2 SVGIG (reference sequence). This CDR3 is built from 19 residues. The CDR3 sequence: CAWSVRRGPMSGRADTQYF. In DNA, the CDR3 is TGTGCCTGGAGTGTAAGGAGGGGGCCAATGAGCGGGAGGGCAGATACGCAGTATTTT.

This sequence joins TRBV6-5 and TRBJ2-5, with a tentative D call TRBD1 (6 bases). The germline gives CDR1 MNHEY, CDR2 SVGAGI. V dropped 7 bases and J dropped 4 bases, with 16 bases sitting between them. This CDR3 is built from 14 residues. The DNA of the CDR3 is TGTGCCAGCACCACTGAAGGGGGTCGAGAGACCCAGTACTTC. Residues: CASTTEGGRETQYF.

J is TRBJ2-1 and V is TRBV11-2, with 10 bases matching TRBD2. The CDR3 covers 15 residues. Germline assignment: CDR1 SGHAT and CDR2 FQNNGV. With V trimmed by 3 bases and J by 4 bases, 3 bases remained unmatched. This chain's CDR3 is CASSFRTSGYNEQFF. The CDR3 region has the DNA TGTGCCAGCAGCTTTAGGACTAGCGGTTACAATGAGCAGTTCTTC.

The CDR3: CASSLTSTGRYNEQFF. The CDR3 coding sequence is TGCGCCAGCAGCTTGACGTCCACAGGGCGGTACAATGAGCAGTTCTTC. This chain connects TRBV5-1 to TRBJ2-1; D possibly corresponds to TRBD1 (6 bases). The CDR3 has 16 amino acids. Germline V gene sequence: CDR1 SGHRS, CDR2 YFSETQ. Between the trimmed V and J ends, which lost 1 base and 4 bases, there was a span of 15 bases. Using reference TRBV5-1 and TRBJ2-1 for the parts outside the CDR3, the full variable domain is KAGVTQTPRYLIKTRGQQVTLSCSPISGHRSVSWYQQTPGQGLQFLFEYFSETQRNKGNFPGRFSGRQFSNSRSEMNVSTLELGDSALYLCASSLTSTGRYNEQFFGPGTRLTVL.

The chain has TRBV19 and TRBJ2-1, with 9 bases aligning to TRBD1. Germline lookup yields CDR1 LNHDA and CDR2 SQIVND (reference sequence). Trimming removed 3 bases from V and 7 bases from J; junction bases left unmatched: 16. The CDR3 spans 18 residues. The CDR3 DNA is TGTGCCAGTAGTATTAAGGGTAGCGGAGGGACAGGGCGAAATGAGCAGTTCTTC. Translation: CASSIKGSGGTGRNEQFF. The variable domain in full, completed from reference TRBV19 and TRBJ2-1, reads DGGITQSPKYLFRKEGQNVTLSCEQNLNHDAMYWYRQDPGQGLRLIYYSQIVNDFQKGDIAEGYSVSREKKESFPLTVTSAQKNPTAFYLCASSIKGSGGTGRNEQFFGPGTRLTVL.

The chain combines TRBV7-3 with TRBJ1-1; possible D gene TRBD1, 6 bases. Trimming stripped 3 bases from V and 1 base from J, with 9 bases between. The germline V gene encodes CDR1 SGHTA and CDR2 FQGTGA. The CDR3 sequence is 14 residues long. The CDR3 nucleotides are TGTGCCAGCAGCTTGACAGGACAGAACACTGAAGCTTTCTTT. Residues: CASSLTGQNTEAFF.

This rearrangement joins TRBV4-1 to TRBJ2-5; the D gene is possibly TRBD1 (5 bases). The CDR3 is 15 residues long. Germline values: CDR1 MGHRA, CDR2 YSYEKL. V lost 0 bases and J lost 7, with 15 bases in between. Here the CDR3 reads CASSQENSGIGTQYF. CDR3 coding DNA: TGCGCCAGCAGCCAAGAGAACTCAGGGATAGGGACCCAGTACTTC.

The J gene is TRBJ1-5, the V gene TRBV7-2; 7 bases fit TRBD1. The CDR3 has 15 amino acids. CDR1 and CDR2 (germline): SGHTA, FQGNSA. After removal of 3 bases from V and 3 bases from J, the junction contained 5 bases not matched to a gene. The CDR3 loop is CASSFDGQVNQPQHF. The CDR3 DNA follows: TGTGCCAGCAGCTTCGACGGACAGGTCAATCAGCCCCAGCATTTT.

This clone appeared once. This sequence joins TRBV5-4 and TRBJ2-5; 7 positions match TRBD1. V shed 3 bases and J 1 base; nucleotides not matched to a gene: 9. The CDR3 sequence is 16 residues long. Germline assignment: CDR1 SGHNT and CDR2 YYREEE (reference sequence). For the CDR3, the DNA is TGTGCCAGCAGCTCCCTTCATAGACAGGGCCAAGAGACCCAGTACTTC. Protein sequence: CASSSLHRQGQETQYF.

This clone was picked up one time. This chain links TRBV5-1 with TRBJ1-1; TRBD1 might be the D (5 bases). This CDR3 is 14 amino acids long. V lost 4 bases to trimming and J lost 1 base, with 11 bases between them. CDR1 is SGHRS, CDR2 YFSETQ, per germline. CDR3 sequence: CASSRLTENTEAFF. CDR3 nucleotides: TGCGCCAGCAGCCGGTTGACAGAGAACACTGAAGCTTTCTTT.

The V and J genes are TRBV7-9 and TRBJ1-4; D gene ambiguous. V shed 1 base and J shed 7 bases, with 22 bases lying between them. The CDR3 runs 18 residues. Germline CDR1 reads SEHNR; CDR2 reads FQNEAQ (reference sequence). The CDR3 here is CASSLDGSDGERTEKLFF. As DNA, the CDR3 is TGTGCCAGCAGCTTAGATGGTAGTGACGGGGAGAGGACTGAAAAACTGTTTTTT. Supplemented by reference TRBV7-9 and TRBJ1-4, the full variable domain reads DTGVSQNPRHKITKRGQNVTFRCDPISEHNRLYWYRQTLGQGPEFLTYFQNEAQLEKSRLLSDRFSAERPKGSFSTLEIQRTEQGDSAMYLCASSLDGSDGERTEKLFFGSGTQLSVL.

The V gene is TRBV21-1, the J gene TRBJ2-7; the table's D call of TRBD2 was not tested on the DNA. TRBV21-1 is an annotated pseudogene. CDR3 length equals 17 residues. The CDR3 bases are TGTGCCAGCAGCAAAGGAAAACTAGCGGGGAGAAACTACGAGCAGTACTTC. Its translation is CASSKGKLAGRNYEQYF.

The chain links TRBV5-1 to TRBJ2-5; TRBD2 matches at 8 bases. The CDR3 is 15 amino acids. J lost 5 bases, V lost 4 bases, and 10 bases had no gene match. The germline V gene encodes CDR1 SGHRS and CDR2 YFSETQ. The CDR3 DNA reads as TGCGCCAGCAGCGGGGAAGCGGGAGCTTGGGAGACCCAGTACTTC. It specifies CASSGEAGAWETQYF.

A few counts support this clone. The gene calls are TRBV5-1 and TRBJ1-2, with D tentatively TRBD1 (5 bases). The CDR3 covers 16 residues. Trimming took off 0 bases at V and 7 bases at J, with 19 bases between the two ends. Germline assignment: CDR1 SGHRS and CDR2 YFSETQ. This CDR3 is CASSLDVTVSSRGYTF. DNA for the CDR3: TGCGCCAGCAGCTTGGACGTGACAGTTTCTTCCCGTGGCTACACCTTC.

The chain links TRBV27 to TRBJ2-3, with unresolved D. V was clipped by 4 bases and J by 7 bases, with 12 bases between them. CDR1 is MNHEY, CDR2 SMNVEV, per germline (reference sequence). The CDR3 totals 13 residues. The CDR3 bases are TGTGCCAGCAGTTATCTCCTAGAAAATACGCAGTATTTT. Amino acids: CASSYLLENTQYF.

This chain connects TRBV5-1 to TRBJ2-2, with D tentatively TRBD1 (6 bases). The germline V and J ends were trimmed by 1 base and 7 bases, with 11 bases remaining between them. Per the germline V gene, CDR1 is SGHRS and CDR2 is YFSETQ. The CDR3 has 14 residues. This CDR3 reads CASSLRQAGGELFF. In nucleotides, the CDR3 is TGCGCCAGCAGCTTGCGACAGGCCGGCGGGGAGCTGTTTTTT. Supplemented by reference TRBV5-1 and TRBJ2-2, the full variable domain reads KAGVTQTPRYLIKTRGQQVTLSCSPISGHRSVSWYQQTPGQGLQFLFEYFSETQRNKGNFPGRFSGRQFSNSRSEMNVSTLELGDSALYLCASSLRQAGGELFFGEGSRLTVL.

This clone showed up just a few times. The rearrangement links TRBV2 to TRBJ2-1, with 8 bases fitting TRBD2. The trim removed 7 bases at V and 9 bases at J, leaving 11 bases unmatched. CDR1 SNHLY and CDR2 FYNNEI come from the germline V gene. This CDR3 is 14 amino acids long. Here the CDR3 DNA reads TGTGCCAGCAAGCTCCAGCGGGAGAGTGGTGAGCAGTTCTTC. This gives the protein CASKLQRESGEQFF.

This chain connects TRBV7-8 to TRBJ1-1; D is perhaps TRBD1 (6 bases). The V gene's germline CDR1 is SGHVS and CDR2 FQNEAQ. V shed 3 bases and J shed 1 base, with 15 bases lying between them. The CDR3 sequence is 16 residues long. The CDR3 DNA reads TGTGCCAGCAGCTTCCCGGCCGGGACACCGAACACTGAAGCTTTCTTT. Translating gives CASSFPAGTPNTEAFF.

V and J are TRBV5-4 and TRBJ1-3; tentatively, D is TRBD1 (5 bases). Trimming took off 4 bases at V and 2 bases at J, with 13 bases between the two ends. The CDR3 consists of 15 residues. The V gene's germline CDR1 is SGHNT and CDR2 YYREEE (reference sequence). CDR3 amino acids: CASSVGGLAGNTIYF. In DNA form, the CDR3 reads TGTGCCAGCAGCGTCGGGGGTTTGGCTGGAAACACCATATATTTT.

CDR3 loop: CASSLVAYSYEQYF. Written as DNA, the CDR3 is TGCGCCAGCAGCTTGGTAGCCTACTCCTACGAGCAGTACTTC. The rearrangement links TRBV5-1 to TRBJ2-7, with no clear D. Trimming left V 0 bases short and J 0 bases short, with 7 bases between. Germline V gives CDR1 SGHRS, CDR2 YFSETQ. The CDR3 totals 14 residues.

The chain couples TRBV11-1 to TRBJ2-2, with D possibly matching TRBD1 (6 bases). The germline V gene has CDR1 SGHAT and CDR2 FQDESV (reference sequence). V shed 3 bases and J shed 6 bases, with 14 bases lying between them. The CDR3 has 15 amino acids. The CDR3 DNA reads as TGTGCCAGCAGCTTCCCTGGACAGCCTGCCGGGGAGCTGTTTTTT. Translation: CASSFPGQPAGELFF.

In its sample, this clone was seen once. V usage is TRBV9 and J usage is TRBJ1-2; D unclear. The CDR3 contains 15 residues. The germline V gene has CDR1 SGDLS and CDR2 YYNGEE. V shed 2 bases and J shed 0 bases, with 11 bases lying between them. Here the CDR3 reads CASSVGGGTNYGYTF. The DNA for the CDR3 is TGTGCCAGCAGCGTTGGTGGCGGTACTAACTATGGCTACACCTTC.

The chain is built from TRBV9 and TRBJ2-1, with TRBD2 matching 8 bases. This CDR3 spans 17 amino acids. Looked up from germline, CDR1 is SGDLS and CDR2 is YYNGEE. V was clipped by 3 bases and J by 7 bases; unmatched bases: 15. CDR3 in amino acids: CASSEPRSGRLVNEQFF. The CDR3 bases are TGTGCCAGCAGCGAGCCCAGGAGCGGGAGATTAGTAAATGAGCAGTTCTTC.